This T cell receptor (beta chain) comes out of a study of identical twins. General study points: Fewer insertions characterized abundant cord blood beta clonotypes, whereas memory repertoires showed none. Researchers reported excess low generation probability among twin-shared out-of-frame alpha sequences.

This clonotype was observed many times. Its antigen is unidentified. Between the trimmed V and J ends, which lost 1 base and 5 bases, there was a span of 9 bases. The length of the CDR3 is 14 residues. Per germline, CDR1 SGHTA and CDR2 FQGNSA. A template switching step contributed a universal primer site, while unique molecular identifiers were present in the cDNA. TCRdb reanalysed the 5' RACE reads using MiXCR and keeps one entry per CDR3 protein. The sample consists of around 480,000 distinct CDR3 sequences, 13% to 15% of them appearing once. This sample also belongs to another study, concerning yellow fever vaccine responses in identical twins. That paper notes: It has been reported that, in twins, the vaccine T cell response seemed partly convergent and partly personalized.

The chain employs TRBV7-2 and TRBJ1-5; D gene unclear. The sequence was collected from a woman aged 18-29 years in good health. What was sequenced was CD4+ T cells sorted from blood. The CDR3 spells CASSLVARDQPQHF. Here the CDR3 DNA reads TGTGCCAGCAGCTTAGTGGCACGCGATCAGCCCCAGCATTTT.